Presented here are 27 T cell receptor beta chains from one specimen sequenced in a study of glioma-infiltrating T cells after dendritic cell vaccination. Only in-frame clones appear in the TCRdb table, and some are missing; sequencing was by immunoSEQ multiplex PCR. Of about 73,000 clones detected, approximately 80% appear once; the ten largest clones hold approximately 2.1%. The source material was blood, sampled before dendritic cell vaccination. The receptors were gathered from a human donor with glioblastoma.

The CDR3 DNA is TGTGCCAGCAGCCAAGTTTTAATGGGGACTAGCGGGGGAGGATACCAAGAGACCCAGTACTTC. Protein: CASSQVLMGTSGGGYQETQYF. The V call is TRBV4-2, the J call TRBJ2-5; 14 nucleotides agree with TRBD2. Germline loops: CDR1 LGHNA, CDR2 YNFKEQ. The CDR3 contains 21 residues. The V and J ends lost 1 base and 0 bases, in that order; junction bases with no gene match: 13.

This clone was counted a few times. The V call is TRBV5-1, the J call TRBJ2-3, with TRBD2 matching 7 bases. CDR3 length equals 16 residues. J gave up 0 bases and V 6 bases, and 10 bases lay outside the gene matches. Per the germline V gene, CDR1 is SGHRS and CDR2 is YFSETQ. CDR3 residues: CASTPGGSGSTDTQYF. CDR3 nucleotide sequence: TGCGCCAGCACCCCGGGAGGTAGCGGGAGCACAGATACGCAGTATTTT.

The rearrangement links TRBV6-1 to TRBJ2-5; tentatively, D is TRBD1 (6 bases). The germline V gene encodes CDR1 MNHNS and CDR2 SASEGT. Trimming left V 0 bases short and J 4 bases short, with 9 bases between. The CDR3 is 14 residues long. CDR3 nucleotides: TGTGCCAGCAGTGAAGCCCAGGGGAGAGAGACCCAGTACTTC. Translated, it gives CASSEAQGRETQYF.

This clone was observed once. This chain connects TRBV5-1 to TRBJ2-3; D is undetermined. This CDR3 spans 16 amino acids. Germline CDR1 is SGHRS and CDR2 is YFSETQ. V gave up 0 bases and J gave up 0 bases, with 11 bases separating them. The CDR3 bases are TGCGCCAGCAGCTTGGCCAGTGGCTCTAGCACAGATACGCAGTATTTT. Protein: CASSLASGSSTDTQYF.

The rearrangement links TRBV5-1 to TRBJ2-3; D perhaps matches TRBD2 (6 bases). Germline values: CDR1 SGHRS, CDR2 YFSETQ. Deletions cut 0 bases from V and 5 bases from J, with 16 bases between. The CDR3 sequence is 16 residues long. The CDR3 loop reads CASSLGGTWGVDTQYF. DNA of the CDR3: TGCGCCAGCAGCTTGGGGGGGACTTGGGGAGTAGATACGCAGTATTTT.

This chain joins TRBV9 and TRBJ1-5; D is perhaps TRBD1 (5 bases). Germline V gene data show CDR1 as SGDLS and CDR2 as YYNGEE. The germline V and J ends were trimmed by 1 base and 1 base, with 6 bases remaining between them. The CDR3 consists of 14 residues. The CDR3, as DNA: TGTGCCAGCAGCGTACAGGGAAGCAATCAGCCCCAGCATTTT. Translated, it gives CASSVQGSNQPQHF.

V and J are TRBV7-8 and TRBJ2-7, with TRBD1 identical over 8 bases. The junction had 9 bases not matched to a gene; V was cut back by 5 bases and J by 3 bases. CDR3 length: 15 amino acids. Germline V gene data show CDR1 as SGHVS and CDR2 as FQNEAQ. CDR3 loop: CASSPRTGIFYEQYF. In DNA form, the CDR3 reads TGTGCCAGCAGCCCTCGGACAGGGATCTTCTACGAGCAGTACTTC. Drawing the rest from reference TRBV7-8 and TRBJ2-7, the complete variable domain is GAGVSQSPRYKVAKRGQDVALRCDPISGHVSLFWYQQALGQGPEFLTYFQNEAQLDKSGLPSDRFFAERPEGSVSTLKIQRTQQEDSAVYLCASSPRTGIFYEQYFGPGTRLTVT.

The V call is TRBV6-1, the J call TRBJ2-1, with 9 nucleotides matching TRBD1. Germline CDR1 is MNHNS and CDR2 is SASEGT. With V trimmed by 4 bases and J by 6 bases, 13 bases remained unmatched. The CDR3 sequence is 17 residues long. CDR3 bases: TGTGCCAGCAGTGCCTTTACCCGGGACAGGGTTGGCAATGAGCAGTTCTTC. It yields the protein CASSAFTRDRVGNEQFF.

The rearrangement uses TRBV10-3 and TRBJ2-5; D possibly corresponds to TRBD2 (7 bases). CDR3 size: 20 residues. V gave up 0 bases and J gave up 4 bases, with 27 bases separating them. The V gene's germline CDR1 is ENHRY and CDR2 SYGVKD. In DNA form, the CDR3 reads TGTGCCATCAGTGAGTCGGCAGGGGTTAGCGGGTTACCCCGAGGAGAGACCCAGTACTTC. This encodes CAISESAGVSGLPRGETQYF.

The chain links TRBV19 to TRBJ1-5, with 10 bases matching TRBD1. This CDR3 comprises 16 residues. Unmatched junction bases numbered 6, after V lost 7 bases and J lost 0 bases. Germline lookup yields CDR1 LNHDA and CDR2 SQIVND (reference sequence). This CDR3 is CASTRDRGNSNQPQHF. The CDR3 DNA is TGTGCCAGTACACGGGACAGGGGAAATAGCAATCAGCCCCAGCATTTT.

This sequence joins TRBV20-1 and TRBJ1-2, with D uncertain. The CDR3 has 10 amino acids. The germline CDR1 and CDR2 sequences are DFQATT and SNEGSKA (reference sequence). V lost 0 bases and J lost 8, with 4 bases in between. The CDR3 DNA reads as TGCAGTGCTAGAGATCTAGGCTACACCTTC. Translating gives CSARDLGYTF.

This clone was picked up one time. This chain joins TRBV10-3 and TRBJ1-3, with no clear D. CDR3 length: 17 amino acids. V gave up 0 bases and J gave up 6 bases, with 18 bases separating them. Germline V gene lookup returns CDR1 ENHRY and CDR2 SYGVKD. In nucleotides, the CDR3 is TGTGCCATCAGTGAGTCGCAAGTTCGCTCGGGTGCAAACACCATATATTTT. Its translation: CAISESQVRSGANTIYF.

The J gene is TRBJ1-1, the V gene TRBV5-1; weak D call: TRBD1 (5 bases). Per germline, CDR1 SGHRS and CDR2 YFSETQ. This CDR3 is built from 16 residues. V was trimmed by 2 bases and J by 0 bases, leaving 14 bases between them. The CDR3 loop reads CASSLIGRDMNTEAFF. DNA of the CDR3: TGCGCCAGCAGCTTAATCGGCAGGGATATGAACACTGAAGCTTTCTTT.

This chain joins TRBV7-9 and TRBJ2-3; the D gene is possibly TRBD1 (5 bases). V was cut by 5 bases and J by 5 bases, with 17 bases left in between. The CDR3 is 15 amino acids. Germline assignment: CDR1 SEHNR and CDR2 FQNEAQ (reference sequence). The CDR3 DNA is TGTGCCAGCAGCCCAGATCAGGGCGCTGTAGATACGCAGTATTTT. Amino acids: CASSPDQGAVDTQYF. The variable domain in full, completed from reference TRBV7-9 and TRBJ2-3, reads DTGVSQNPRHKITKRGQNVTFRCDPISEHNRLYWYRQTLGQGPEFLTYFQNEAQLEKSRLLSDRFSAERPKGSFSTLEIQRTEQGDSAMYLCASSPDQGAVDTQYFGPGTRLTVL.

The gene calls are TRBV4-1 and TRBJ1-3; D is possibly TRBD1 (5 bases). Germline assignment: CDR1 MGHRA and CDR2 YSYEKL. The length of the CDR3 is 16 residues. Trimming pared 0 bases from V and 0 bases from J, leaving 9 bases between. CDR3 coding DNA: TGCGCCAGCAGCCAAGAAGCAGGGCTCTCTGGAAACACCATATATTTT. This gives the protein CASSQEAGLSGNTIYF.

This chain links TRBV5-1 with TRBJ1-3; 8 bases agree with TRBD1. The V gene's germline CDR1 is SGHRS and CDR2 YFSETQ. V gave up 0 bases and J gave up 4 bases; unmatched junction bases: 6. CDR3 length equals 16 residues. The CDR3 region is CASSLVGQGPGNTIYF. The CDR3 region has the DNA TGCGCCAGCAGCTTGGTTGGACAGGGCCCCGGAAACACCATATATTTT. The full variable domain, its missing parts supplied by reference TRBV5-1 and TRBJ1-3, is KAGVTQTPRYLIKTRGQQVTLSCSPISGHRSVSWYQQTPGQGLQFLFEYFSETQRNKGNFPGRFSGRQFSNSRSEMNVSTLELGDSALYLCASSLVGQGPGNTIYFGEGSWLTVV.

The chain recombines TRBV4-2 with TRBJ1-5; unclear D gene. V dropped 4 bases and J dropped 0 bases, with 16 bases sitting between them. In germline, CDR1 is LGHNA, CDR2 YNFKEQ. The CDR3 has 17 residues. The CDR3 sequence is CASSPEADSYSNQPQHF. DNA of the CDR3: TGTGCCAGCAGCCCCGAGGCGGACTCGTATAGCAATCAGCCCCAGCATTTT.

This clone was recorded only once. This chain uses TRBV4-2 with TRBJ2-5; TRBD2 aligns across 8 bases. Germline CDR1 reads LGHNA; CDR2 reads YNFKEQ. J gave up 4 bases and V 4 bases, and 14 bases lay outside the gene matches. The length of the CDR3 is 17 residues. CDR3 nucleotides: TGTGCCAGCAGCCCGCGGGGGACGGGGGGGGACCGAGAGACCCAGTACTTC. Translated: CASSPRGTGGDRETQYF.

The chain joins TRBV18 to TRBJ2-1; 8 bases align to TRBD1. The CDR3 consists of 18 residues. Germline V gene lookup returns CDR1 KGHSH and CDR2 LQKENI. The junction had 12 bases not matched to a gene; V was cut back by 5 bases and J by 0 bases. The CDR3 protein is CASSNRTGYFSSYNEQFF. CDR3 nucleotides: TGTGCCAGCTCAAACCGGACAGGGTATTTTAGCTCCTACAATGAGCAGTTCTTC.

The V gene is TRBV15, the J gene TRBJ2-5; the match to TRBD2 covers 8 bases. The CDR3 consists of 15 residues. With 0 bases clipped from V and 4 bases from J, the junction kept 4 bases outside the gene matches. Germline lookup yields CDR1 LNHNV and CDR2 YYDKDF (reference sequence). The CDR3 region has the DNA TGTGCCACCAGCAGAGAGCGGGGGGCAGGAGAGACCCAGTACTTC. It yields the protein CATSRERGAGETQYF.

V and J are TRBV5-1 and TRBJ2-3, with 13 bases matching TRBD2. The CDR3 length is 17 residues. Per germline, CDR1 SGHRS and CDR2 YFSETQ. V shed 4 bases and J 3 bases; nucleotides not matched to a gene: 8. CDR3 DNA sequence: TGCGCCAGCAGCCAAGGACTAGCGGGGGTTGGAACAGATACGCAGTATTTT. Residues: CASSQGLAGVGTDTQYF.

V gene TRBV19 combines with J gene TRBJ1-2; 9 bases match TRBD1. The CDR3 is 15 amino acids. The germline V gene encodes CDR1 LNHDA and CDR2 SQIVND (reference sequence). After removal of 4 bases from V and 2 bases from J, the junction contained 5 bases not matched to a gene. CDR3 region: CASSTGTGLNYGYTF. Written as DNA, the CDR3 is TGTGCCAGTAGTACTGGGACAGGGTTAAACTATGGCTACACCTTC.

This clone was counted between two and nine times. This rearrangement joins TRBV2 to TRBJ2-1; D may be TRBD2 (6 bases). V lost 8 bases and J 6 bases, leaving 11 bases between the germline ends. Germline assignment: CDR1 SNHLY and CDR2 FYNNEI. The length of the CDR3 is 12 residues. In nucleotides, the CDR3 is TGTGCCAGCGCGGGGCCGTCCAATGAGCAGTTCTTC. Its translation: CASAGPSNEQFF. Combining the CDR3 with reference TRBV2 and TRBJ2-1 gives the whole variable domain EPEVTQTPSHQVTQMGQEVILRCVPISNHLYFYWYRQILGQKVEFLVSFYNNEISEKSEIFDDQFSVERPDGSNFTLKIRSTKLEDSAMYFCASAGPSNEQFFGPGTRLTVL.

The chain links TRBV9 to TRBJ2-5, with D unresolved. CDR1 and CDR2 (germline): SGDLS, YYNGEE. Trimming pared 0 bases from V and 2 bases from J, leaving 8 bases between. This CDR3 contains 14 residues. CDR3 coding DNA: TGTGCCAGCAGCGTAGCAGCGATTCAAGAGACCCAGTACTTC. Its protein is CASSVAAIQETQYF.

This clone has a count of ten or more. The J gene is TRBJ1-1, the V gene TRBV28; no firm D call. V was clipped by 6 bases and J by 3 bases, with 5 bases between them. Germline CDR1 MDHEN, CDR2 SYDVKM. This CDR3 has 11 amino acids. The CDR3 DNA sequence: TGTGCCAGCAGCACACACACTGAAGCTTTCTTT. It translates to CASSTHTEAFF.

The CDR3 reads CASSLGAAGGEAFF. The CDR3 nucleotides are TGTGCCAGCAGCTTAGGGGCTGCGGGAGGTGAAGCTTTCTTT. The chain has TRBV7-9 and TRBJ1-1; the D is unclear. Germline CDR1 SEHNR, CDR2 FQNEAQ (reference sequence). V was trimmed by 1 base and J by 7 bases, leaving 13 bases between them. CDR3 length: 14 amino acids.

This chain links TRBV20-1 with TRBJ1-2; D is ambiguous. The CDR3 has 10 amino acids. Germline-derived CDR1 and CDR2 are DFQATT and SNEGSKA (reference sequence). Trimming cost V 1 base and J 8 bases, with 5 bases left between them. The CDR3 DNA sequence: TGCAGTGCTAGAGTGGGCGGCTACACCTTC. Protein sequence: CSARVGGYTF.